Described below is a single T cell receptor (beta chain) sequence and its context. Its target is unknown. TCRdb reprocessed the 5' RACE reads with MiXCR, giving one entry per CDR3 protein. The repertoire consists of roughly 700,000 distinct CDR3 sequences, with around 19% occurring once and the leading ten covering approximately 18%. This sample is drawn from a study of CD8 T cells in ankylosing spondylitis. Study outcomes and limitations: Certain motif variants had earlier been reported in reactive arthritis synovial fluid and blood. Ankylosing spondylitis blood appeared to carry a characteristic TCR beta motif of several highly homologous variants.

The trim removed 4 bases at V and 0 bases at J, leaving 2 bases unmatched. The CDR3 loop spans 15 amino acids. Germline V gene sequence: CDR1 ENHRY, CDR2 SYGVKD. This clonotype originated in a male donor with ankylosing spondylitis. The sequenced sample consisted of blood, either unsorted or a sorted T cell fraction (not recorded which). The chain joins TRBV10-3 to TRBJ1-4, with 7 bases fitting TRBD1. The CDR3 reads CAISAQGATNEKLFF. CDR3 bases: TGTGCCATCAGTGCGCAGGGGGCAACTAATGAAAAACTGTTTTTT.